The rows below give T cell receptor beta chains drawn from one sample of a study of control samples from healthy donors and cancer patients. Data came from immunoSEQ multiplex PCR; TCRdb stores just in-frame clones and leaves some out. Found here are 61,000 or so clones, around 90% of them singletons; the top ten hold 5.5% to 7%. Sequenced input: PBMCs. These receptors all come from a man aged 55 to 70 with colorectal cancer. CDR3s include the opening cysteine and the closing phenylalanine or tryptophan. The D gene is left open where the match is weak.

d_gene	j_gene	v_gene	CDR3aa
NA	TRBJ1-2	TRBV4-1	CASSQETTGPTYGYTF
TRBD1	TRBJ2-1	TRBV28	CASSPPGQFSYNEQFF
TRBD2	TRBJ2-7	TRBV28	CASSLGGSSYEQYF
NA	TRBJ2-2	TRBV10-3	CAIGLNTGELFF
NA	TRBJ2-7	TRBV5-1	CASSLATPNYEQYF
NA	TRBJ2-5	TRBV6-5	CASRAGTRETQYF
TRBD1	TRBJ1-4	TRBV5-1	CASSLQGATTNEKLFF
TRBD1	TRBJ1-1	TRBV7-6	CASSLGGQGNTEAFF
TRBD2	TRBJ2-3	TRBV6-4	CASSVLAGADTQYF
TRBD2	TRBJ2-2	TRBV3-1/TRBV3-2	CASSSGGAGELFF
NA	TRBJ2-1	TRBV5-1	CASSLEGQVYNEQFF
NA	TRBJ1-2	TRBV6-5	CASTQTVGDYGYTF
NA	TRBJ2-3	TRBV5-8	CASSAGLYTDTQYF
NA	TRBJ2-1	TRBV2	CASSAGPLPYNEQFF
TRBD2	TRBJ2-3	TRBV7-2	CASSSGLAGAIYTDTQYF
NA	TRBJ2-7	TRBV5-6	CASSLAAYEQYF
TRBD1	TRBJ1-1	TRBV19	CASSSGQGILSEAFF
NA	TRBJ1-1	TRBV21-1	CASSKVGGVNTEAFF
NA	TRBJ2-3	TRBV3-1/TRBV3-2	CASSPLGELDTQYF
NA	TRBJ1-4	TRBV19	CASMAPFNGIKNEKLFF
TRBD2	TRBJ2-5	TRBV7-2	CASSLGGGGETQYF
NA	TRBJ2-1	TRBV18	CASSPEASAYEQFF